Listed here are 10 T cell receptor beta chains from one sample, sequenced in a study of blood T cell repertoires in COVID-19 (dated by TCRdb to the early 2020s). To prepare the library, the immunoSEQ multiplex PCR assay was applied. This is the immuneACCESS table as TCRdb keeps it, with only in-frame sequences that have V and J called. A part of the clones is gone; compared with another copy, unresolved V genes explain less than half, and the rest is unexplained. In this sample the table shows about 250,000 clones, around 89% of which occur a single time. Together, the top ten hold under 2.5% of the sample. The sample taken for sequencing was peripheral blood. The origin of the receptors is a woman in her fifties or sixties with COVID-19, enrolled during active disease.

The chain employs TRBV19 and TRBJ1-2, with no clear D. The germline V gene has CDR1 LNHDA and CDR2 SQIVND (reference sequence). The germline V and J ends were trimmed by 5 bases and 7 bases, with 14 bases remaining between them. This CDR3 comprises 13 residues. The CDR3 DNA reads TGTGCCAGTAGTGGCAGCGGGCGGAGTGGCTACACCTTC. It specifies CASSGSGRSGYTF.

The CDR3 here is CASSLEGAPDVGNTIYF. The CDR3 coding sequence is TGTGCCAGCTCCCTCGAGGGAGCCCCGGACGTCGGAAACACCATATATTTT. The chain carries TRBV18 and TRBJ1-3; D gene unclear. Trimming took 6 bases from V and 4 from J, leaving 22 bases between them. The length of the CDR3 is 17 residues. Germline V lookup: CDR1 KGHSH, CDR2 LQKENI.

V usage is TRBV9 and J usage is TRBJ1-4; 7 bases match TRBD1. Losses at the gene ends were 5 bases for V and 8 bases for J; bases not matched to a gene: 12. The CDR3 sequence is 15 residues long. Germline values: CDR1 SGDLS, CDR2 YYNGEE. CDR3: CASSTGDPAREKLFF. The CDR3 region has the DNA TGTGCCAGCAGTACAGGGGACCCCGCACGGGAAAAACTGTTTTTT. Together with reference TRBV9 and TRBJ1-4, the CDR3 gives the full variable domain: DSGVTQTPKHLITATGQRVTLRCSPRSGDLSVYWYQQSLDQGLQFLIQYYNGEERAKGNILERFSAQQFPDLHSELNLSSLELGDSALYFCASSTGDPAREKLFFGSGTQLSVL.

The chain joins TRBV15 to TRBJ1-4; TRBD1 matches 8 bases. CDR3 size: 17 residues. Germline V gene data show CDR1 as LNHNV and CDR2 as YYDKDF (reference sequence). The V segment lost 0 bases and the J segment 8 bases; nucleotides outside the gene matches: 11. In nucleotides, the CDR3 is TGTGCCACCAGCAGAGAGTCGGTGACAGGGGATGACGAAAAACTGTTTTTT. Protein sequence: CATSRESVTGDDEKLFF.

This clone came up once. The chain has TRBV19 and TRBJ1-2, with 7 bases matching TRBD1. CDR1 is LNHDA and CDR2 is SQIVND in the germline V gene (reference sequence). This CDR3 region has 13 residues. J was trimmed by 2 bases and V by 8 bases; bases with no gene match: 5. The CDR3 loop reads CASWDSPNYGYTF. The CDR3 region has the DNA TGTGCCAGTTGGGACAGCCCAAACTATGGCTACACCTTC.

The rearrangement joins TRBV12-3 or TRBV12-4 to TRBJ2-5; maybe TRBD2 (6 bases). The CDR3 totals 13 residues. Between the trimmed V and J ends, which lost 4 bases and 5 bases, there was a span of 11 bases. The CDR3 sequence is CASSYLAGETQYF. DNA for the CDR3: TGTGCCAGCAGTTACTTGGCGGGGGAGACCCAGTACTTC.

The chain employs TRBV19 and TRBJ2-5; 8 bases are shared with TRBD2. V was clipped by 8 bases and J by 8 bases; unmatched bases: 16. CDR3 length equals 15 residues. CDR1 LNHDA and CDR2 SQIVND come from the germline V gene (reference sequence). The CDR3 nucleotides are TGTGCCAGTGCCGACCCTAGACTAGCGCAAGTTACCCAGTACTTC. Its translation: CASADPRLAQVTQYF.

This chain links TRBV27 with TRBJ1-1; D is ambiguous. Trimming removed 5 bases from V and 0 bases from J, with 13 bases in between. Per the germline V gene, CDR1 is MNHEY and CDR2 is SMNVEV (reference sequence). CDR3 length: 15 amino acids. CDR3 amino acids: CASSTIVRMNTEAFF. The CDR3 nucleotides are TGTGCCAGCAGTACCATTGTCAGGATGAACACTGAAGCTTTCTTT.

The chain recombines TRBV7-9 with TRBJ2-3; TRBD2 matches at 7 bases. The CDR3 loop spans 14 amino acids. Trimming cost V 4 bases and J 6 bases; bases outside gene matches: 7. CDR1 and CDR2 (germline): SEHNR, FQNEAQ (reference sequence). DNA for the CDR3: TGTGCCAGCAGCTGGGGGGGTCCAGGGGATACGCAGTATTTT. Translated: CASSWGGPGDTQYF. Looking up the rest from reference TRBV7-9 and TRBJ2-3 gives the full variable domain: DTGVSQNPRHKITKRGQNVTFRCDPISEHNRLYWYRQTLGQGPEFLTYFQNEAQLEKSRLLSDRFSAERPKGSFSTLEIQRTEQGDSAMYLCASSWGGPGDTQYFGPGTRLTVL.

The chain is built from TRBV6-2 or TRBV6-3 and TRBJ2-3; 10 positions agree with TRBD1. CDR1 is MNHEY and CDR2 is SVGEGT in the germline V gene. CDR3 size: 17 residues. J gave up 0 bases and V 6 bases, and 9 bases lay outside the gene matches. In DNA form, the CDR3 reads TGTGCCAGCAGCCGACCGCCGGACAGGGGGAGCACAGATACGCAGTATTTT. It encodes CASSRPPDRGSTDTQYF.